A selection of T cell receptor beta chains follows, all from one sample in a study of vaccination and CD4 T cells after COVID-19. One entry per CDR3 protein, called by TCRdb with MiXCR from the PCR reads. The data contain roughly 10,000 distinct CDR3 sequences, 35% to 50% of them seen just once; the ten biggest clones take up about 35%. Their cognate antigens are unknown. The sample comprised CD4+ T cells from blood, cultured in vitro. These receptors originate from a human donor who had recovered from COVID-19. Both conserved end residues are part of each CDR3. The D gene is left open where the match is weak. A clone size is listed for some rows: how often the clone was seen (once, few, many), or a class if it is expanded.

TGTGCCAGCAGTCCCGGACTTAAGCGGTCCACAGATACGCAGTATTTT	CASSPGLKRSTDTQYF	TRBV6-2/TRBV6-3	once	TRBJ2-3	.
TGTGCCAGCAGTGAAGCGGAGGCCGCAAGCTATGGCTACACCTTC	CASSEAEAASYGYTF	TRBV6-1	.	TRBJ1-2	.
TGCAGTGCCACCCCTGCACAGGGGGCGCGCACTGAAGCTTTCTTT	CSATPAQGARTEAFF	TRBV20-1	few	TRBJ1-1	TRBD1
TGTGCCACCAGCAGGGGGGACAGGGGGGCCCCCAGAGCCAACGTCCTGACTTTC	CATSRGDRGAPRANVLTF	TRBV15	few	TRBJ2-6	TRBD1
TGTGCCAGCGGGCGGACAGGGGGGGCCCCCCGGGAGACCCAGTACTTC	CASGRTGGAPRETQYF	TRBV6-1	.	TRBJ2-5	TRBD1
TGTGCCAGCAGACCAGGGACTAGCGGGGGAGATACGCAGTATTTT	CASRPGTSGGDTQYF	TRBV6-1	.	TRBJ2-3	TRBD2
TGCGCCAGCAGCCAAGGGGAGCTACTAGACACAGATACGCAGTATTTT	CASSQGELLDTDTQYF	TRBV4-1	.	TRBJ2-3	.
TGTGCCAGTAAGGAAAGGCCTAAATGGGCTGAAGCTTTCTTT	CASKERPKWAEAFF	TRBV19	.	TRBJ1-1	.
TGTGCCAGCAGTTCAATTCTGGACAGACAAGAGACCCAGTACTTC	CASSSILDRQETQYF	TRBV12-3/TRBV12-4	few	TRBJ2-5	.
TGCAGTGCTAGAAATACGAGGGAAGGCACAGATACGCAGTATTTT	CSARNTREGTDTQYF	TRBV20-1	.	TRBJ2-3	.
TGTGCCAGTAGTTTAGAAGGGGGGGGCACAGATACGCAGTATTTT	CASSLEGGGTDTQYF	TRBV12-3/TRBV12-4	.	TRBJ2-3	.
TGTGCCTGGACAAGATCCAATGAGCAGTTCTTC	CAWTRSNEQFF	TRBV30	.	TRBJ2-1	.
TGTGCCAGCAGCCCCCCCGGGACTAGCGGTTTCAATGAGCAGTTCTTC	CASSPPGTSGFNEQFF	TRBV28	.	TRBJ2-1	TRBD2
TGTGCCAGCAGCTCAGGGAAGGATTATGGCTACACCTTC	CASSSGKDYGYTF	TRBV7-8	.	TRBJ1-2	.
TGTGCCAGCAGCTTGGGATCAGGGACAGGGTATGGCTACACCTTC	CASSLGSGTGYGYTF	TRBV5-6	few	TRBJ1-2	TRBD1
TGTGCCAGCAGCTCACATGAATGGCGGGCTGCAGGGTCCAATTCACCCCTCCACTTT	CASSSHEWRAAGSNSPLHF	TRBV25-1	.	TRBJ1-6	.
TGTGCCAGTAGTGTCTCCGGGACAGCAGGAAACACCATATATTTT	CASSVSGTAGNTIYF	TRBV19	once	TRBJ1-3	TRBD1
TGTGCCAGTAGTATAAACTGGGACTATGGCTACACCTTC	CASSINWDYGYTF	TRBV19	few	TRBJ1-2	.
TGTGCCAGCAGTTTCTGGGGGTCTTTGAACACTGAAGCTTTCTTT	CASSFWGSLNTEAFF	TRBV12-3/TRBV12-4	few	TRBJ1-1	.
TGTGCCAGCAGTCAACCGGGACAGGGCACAGATACGCAGTATTTT	CASSQPGQGTDTQYF	TRBV6-1	.	TRBJ2-3	TRBD1
TGTGCCAGCAGTGTGGTCAGGCAGTCCCCGGGGCGGACTGAAGCTTTCTTT	CASSVVRQSPGRTEAFF	TRBV2	.	TRBJ1-1	.
TGTGCCAGTACCGACAGGGCGGTTGGTGCCGGGGAGCTGTTTTTT	CASTDRAVGAGELFF	TRBV19	few	TRBJ2-2	TRBD1
TGCGCCAGCAGCTTGTGGGGGCCCACAGATACGCAGTATTTT	CASSLWGPTDTQYF	TRBV5-1	.	TRBJ2-3	.
TGTGCCAGTAGGGATATCGGGGTACCGTTTTTT	CASRDIGVPFF	TRBV19	.	TRBJ1-4	.
TGTGCCAGCAGCTTAGAGGAGGCCAGGGGGCTCGGTTTTGGTAATTCACCCCTCCACTTT	CASSLEEARGLGFGNSPLHF	TRBV11-2	.	TRBJ1-6	TRBD1
TGCGCCAGCAGCCAAGCCCGACTTCCCCAAGAGACCCAGTACTTC	CASSQARLPQETQYF	TRBV4-3	.	TRBJ2-5	.
TGTGCCAGCAGTTATATAGGACAGGGGGCGCTTGGCTACACCTTC	CASSYIGQGALGYTF	TRBV6-5	few	TRBJ1-2	TRBD1
TGTGCCAGCCTTCCCCTTAAGACAGGGGAATCCTACGAGCAGTACTTC	CASLPLKTGESYEQYF	TRBV27	.	TRBJ2-7	TRBD1
TGCGCCAGCAGCTTGGATGGACAGGGGAATCAGCCCCAGCATTTT	CASSLDGQGNQPQHF	TRBV5-1	.	TRBJ1-5	TRBD1
TGTGCCAGCAGTGTCACGGGAGAACAGTATTTT	CASSVTGEQYF	TRBV2	.	TRBJ2-3	.
TGTGCCAGCGGACGGACAGGTGAATCTCGGTTCTTC	CASGRTGESRFF	TRBV2	.	TRBJ2-1	TRBD1
TGCAGTGCTGGGGACCCCAGGGGCGGCGGAAACACCATATATTTT	CSAGDPRGGGNTIYF	TRBV20-1	few	TRBJ1-3	.
TGTGCCAGCACACTTGGGGTAGGCGCTGAAGCTTTCTTT	CASTLGVGAEAFF	TRBV2	few	TRBJ1-1	.
TGTGCCAGCAGCCCGTTGGGAGGCGTGAACACTGAAGCTTTCTTT	CASSPLGGVNTEAFF	TRBV5-5	.	TRBJ1-1	.
TGTGCCAGCAGCTGGGTCGGCACAGATACGCAGTATTTT	CASSWVGTDTQYF	TRBV7-9	.	TRBJ2-3	.
TGTGCCACCAGTGACCCCGGACAGGGGGGTGGCTACACCTTC	CATSDPGQGGGYTF	TRBV24-1	.	TRBJ1-2	TRBD1
TGTGCCAGCAGTGACAAAGGGGGATATAATTCACCCCTCCACTTT	CASSDKGGYNSPLHF	TRBV6-4	.	TRBJ1-6	.
TGTGCCAGCTCACCCACCCCCCCAGGGGCGAGTATGAATGGCTACACCTTC	CASSPTPPGASMNGYTF	TRBV18	.	TRBJ1-2	.
TGCAGTGCTAGAAAATCCGGGATGAACACTGAAGCTTTCTTT	CSARKSGMNTEAFF	TRBV20-1	.	TRBJ1-1	.
TGTGCCAGCACTACCTATGGTACAGGTAACAATGAGCAGTTCTTC	CASTTYGTGNNEQFF	TRBV27	.	TRBJ2-1	.
TGTGCCAGCGGCAGCGGGGGGGCGGGAGATACGCAGTATTTT	CASGSGGAGDTQYF	TRBV7-2	few	TRBJ2-3	TRBD2
TGTGCCAGTAGTAGTTTGGGGGGAATGAACACTGAAGCTTTCTTT	CASSSLGGMNTEAFF	TRBV19	.	TRBJ1-1	.
TGTGCCAGCAGAAACCCGAAGGTGGGTCAGCCCCAGCATTTT	CASRNPKVGQPQHF	TRBV6-2/TRBV6-3	few	TRBJ1-5	.
TGTGCCAGTAGTATAGGAGTTTTCTCTGGAAACACCATATATTTT	CASSIGVFSGNTIYF	TRBV19	once	TRBJ1-3	.
TGTGCCAGCAGCGGTGACAGGGGGGAAGGCTACACCTTC	CASSGDRGEGYTF	TRBV7-8	few	TRBJ1-2	TRBD1
TGTGCCAGCAGTTATATCCCCACCTGGGACAGGGGTAATTCACCCCTCCACTTT	CASSYIPTWDRGNSPLHF	TRBV12-3/TRBV12-4	.	TRBJ1-6	TRBD1
TGTGCCAGCAGCTTAGCCTATACCTCGGGGCGGGCAGATACGCAGTATTTT	CASSLAYTSGRADTQYF	TRBV7-6	.	TRBJ2-3	.
TGCGCCAGCAGCTTGGTGGGCAGCCAGAACACTGAAGCTTTCTTT	CASSLVGSQNTEAFF	TRBV5-1	.	TRBJ1-1	.
TGTGCCAGCAGCTTATCCTCCCCGAAGGACACCATATATTTT	CASSLSSPKDTIYF	TRBV7-2	few	TRBJ1-3	.
TGTGCCATCCGAGGCGGGACAGGGAACAACGAGCAGTACTTC	CAIRGGTGNNEQYF	TRBV10-3	few	TRBJ2-7	TRBD1
TGCAGTGCAAAGCAGGGGGGCAACGCAGATACGCAGTATTTT	CSAKQGGNADTQYF	TRBV20-1	.	TRBJ2-3	.
TGTGCCAGCAGCCATTCAGGGAAGGGGAACTATGGCTACACCTTC	CASSHSGKGNYGYTF	TRBV6-2/TRBV6-3	few	TRBJ1-2	.
TGTGCCTGGATACGGGGGGCGGTGAACTATGGCTACACCTTC	CAWIRGAVNYGYTF	TRBV30	.	TRBJ1-2	.